This T cell receptor (beta chain) stems from a study of blood T cell repertoires in COVID-19. Whole-study context: The United States, Italy and Spain were the sources of the acute and convalescent COVID-19 samples. PBMCs, B-cell-depleted T cells, or T cells were the source of the cDNA or gDNA that made up the material.

The authors' processing: Amplifying reference gene primers gave estimates of nucleated cell counts. Measured with immunoSEQ multiplex PCR; TCRdb has only the in-frame clones, and not every one. V, J and clone size are taken as reported in that table, and D and trimming were inferred from the DNA itself. The data hold some 80,000 clones, with 70% to 80% observed a single time. Germline V gives CDR1 LGHNA, CDR2 YSLEER. This CDR3 is 17 amino acids long. Trimming took off 0 bases at V and 4 bases at J, with 16 bases between the two ends. Sequencing was done on a sample of peripheral blood. This TCR came from a woman older than 75 with active or convalescent COVID-19. The chain recombines TRBV4-3 with TRBJ1-5, with D uncertain. The CDR3 reads CASSQEYYVQRNQPQHF. The CDR3 DNA follows: TGCGCCAGCAGCCAAGAATATTATGTCCAGCGAAATCAGCCCCAGCATTTT.